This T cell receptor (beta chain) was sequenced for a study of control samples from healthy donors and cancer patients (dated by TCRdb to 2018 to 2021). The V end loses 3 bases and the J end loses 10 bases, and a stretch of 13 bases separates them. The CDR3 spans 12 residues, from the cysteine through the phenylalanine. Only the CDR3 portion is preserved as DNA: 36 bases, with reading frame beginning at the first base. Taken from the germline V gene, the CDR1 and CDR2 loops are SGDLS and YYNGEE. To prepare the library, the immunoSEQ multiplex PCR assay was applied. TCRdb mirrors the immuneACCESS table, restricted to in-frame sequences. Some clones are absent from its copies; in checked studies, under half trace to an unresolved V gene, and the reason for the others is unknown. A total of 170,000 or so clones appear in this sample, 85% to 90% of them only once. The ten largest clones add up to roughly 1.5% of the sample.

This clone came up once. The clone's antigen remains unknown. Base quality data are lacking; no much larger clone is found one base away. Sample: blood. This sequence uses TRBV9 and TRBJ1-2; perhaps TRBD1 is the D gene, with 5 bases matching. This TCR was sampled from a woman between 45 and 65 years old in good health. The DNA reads TGTGCCAGCAGCGGCGGGGGGGATTTCTACACCTTC. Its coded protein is CASSGGGDFYTF.